This T cell receptor (beta chain) was obtained from a study of cytomegalovirus exposure and HLA in healthy donors. The length of the CDR3 is 12 residues. The germline gives CDR1 SGDLS, CDR2 YYNGEE. Trimming stripped 0 bases from V and 7 bases from J, with 4 bases between. Researchers ran the PCR with 60 Vbeta and 13 Jbeta primers. The table came from immunoSEQ multiplex PCR; TCRdb's copy has only in-frame clones and leaves some out. Counted here are around 140,000 clones, about 79% occurring once; the ten biggest clones make up around 1.8%. Unrecorded immune exposures were likely, despite nominal health at sampling.

The sequenced sample consisted of PBMCs. The rearrangement links TRBV9 to TRBJ2-2; D call uncertain. This receptor was obtained from a female donor in good health and CMV-seropositive. The CDR3 coding sequence is TGTGCCAGCAGCGTAGTTAGCGGGGAGCTGTTTTTT. Amino acid sequence: CASSVVSGELFF.